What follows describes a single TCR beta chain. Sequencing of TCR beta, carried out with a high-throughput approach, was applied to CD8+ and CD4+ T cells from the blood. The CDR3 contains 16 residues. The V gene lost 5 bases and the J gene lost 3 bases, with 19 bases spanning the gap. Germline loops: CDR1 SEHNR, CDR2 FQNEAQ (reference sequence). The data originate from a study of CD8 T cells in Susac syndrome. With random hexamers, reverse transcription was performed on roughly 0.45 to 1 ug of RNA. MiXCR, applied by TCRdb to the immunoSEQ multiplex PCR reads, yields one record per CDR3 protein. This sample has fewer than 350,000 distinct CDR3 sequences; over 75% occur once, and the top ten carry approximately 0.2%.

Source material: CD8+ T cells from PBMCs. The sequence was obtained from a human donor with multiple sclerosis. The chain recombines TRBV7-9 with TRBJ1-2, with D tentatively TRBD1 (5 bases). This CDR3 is CASSTAPGFYDYGYTF. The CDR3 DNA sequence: TGTGCCAGCAGCACCGCCCCAGGGTTTTATGACTATGGCTACACCTTC.